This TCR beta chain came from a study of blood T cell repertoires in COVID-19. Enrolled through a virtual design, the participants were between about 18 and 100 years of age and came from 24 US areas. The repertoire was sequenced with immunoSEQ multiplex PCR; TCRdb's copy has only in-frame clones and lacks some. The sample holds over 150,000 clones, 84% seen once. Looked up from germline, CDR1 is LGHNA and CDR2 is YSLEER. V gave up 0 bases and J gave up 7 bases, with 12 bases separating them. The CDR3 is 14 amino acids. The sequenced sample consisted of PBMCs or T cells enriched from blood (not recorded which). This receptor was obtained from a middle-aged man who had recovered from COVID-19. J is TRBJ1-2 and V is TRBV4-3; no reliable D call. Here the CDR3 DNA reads TGCGCCAGCAGCCAAGATCCGGCAGGCCTTGGCTACACCTTC. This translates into CASSQDPAGLGYTF.